The 11 T cell receptor beta chains given below trace back to one sample, sequenced in a study of OX40 agonist ivuxolimab in advanced cancers. The table came from immunoSEQ multiplex PCR; TCRdb's copy has only in-frame clones and leaves some out. The table shows about 66,000 clones, with roughly four fifths occurring only once. Sample: CD4+ or CD8+ T cells sorted from blood, taken in a trial of the OX40 agonist ivuxolimab. The source is an adult with an advanced solid tumor such as melanoma, head and neck, liver or kidney cancer.

The CDR3 region is CSVDPSGNYNEQFF. For the CDR3, the DNA is TGCAGCGTTGATCCTAGCGGGAACTACAATGAGCAGTTCTTC. V and J are TRBV29-1 and TRBJ2-1, with 9 bases identical to TRBD2. The CDR3 is 14 residues long. Germline CDR1 SQVTM, CDR2 ANQGSEA. The J segment lost 3 bases and the V segment lost 3 bases, leaving 3 bases of the junction unmatched.

This chain uses TRBV18 with TRBJ1-3; D unresolved. CDR3 length: 14 residues. Between the trimmed V and J ends, which lost 2 bases and 4 bases, there was a span of 9 bases. Germline values: CDR1 KGHSH, CDR2 LQKENI. The CDR3 spells CASSPTLGGNTIYF. For the CDR3, the DNA is TGTGCCAGCTCACCAACTTTGGGAGGAAACACCATATATTTT.

The V and J genes are TRBV7-2 and TRBJ2-7; the match to TRBD1 covers 9 bases. The CDR3 covers 14 residues. CDR1 and CDR2 (germline): SGHTA, FQGNSA. Trimming removed 0 bases from V and 7 bases from J; junction bases left unmatched: 4. CDR3 in DNA: TGTGCCAGCAGCTTAGCCGGGACAGGGAAGGAGCAGTACTTC. Encoded protein: CASSLAGTGKEQYF.

The V call is TRBV7-2, the J call TRBJ2-7, with 10 bases matching TRBD2. The length of the CDR3 is 15 residues. The ends lost 5 bases at V and 5 bases at J; junction bases unmatched: 9. Germline V CDR1 and CDR2: SGHTA, FQGNSA. The CDR3 protein is CASSPVVAGGNEQYF. DNA of the CDR3: TGTGCCAGCAGCCCCGTGGTAGCGGGAGGAAACGAGCAGTACTTC.

The chain joins TRBV5-1 to TRBJ2-7; the D is unclear. The CDR3 contains 14 residues. The V and J ends lost 5 bases and 6 bases respectively, with 18 bases between them. From germline, CDR1 is SGHRS and CDR2 YFSETQ. The CDR3: CASSPPESLREQYF. CDR3 coding DNA: TGCGCCAGCAGTCCCCCGGAAAGTTTGCGCGAGCAGTACTTC.

This chain connects TRBV11-2 to TRBJ2-3; TRBD2 matches 10 bases. Germline V CDR1 and CDR2: SGHAT, FQNNGV. The CDR3 is 14 amino acids. Unmatched junction bases numbered 6, after V lost 6 bases and J lost 6 bases. In DNA, the CDR3 is TGTGCCAGCAGTCCTAGCGGGAGAAGGGATACGCAGTATTTT. Its protein is CASSPSGRRDTQYF. The whole variable domain, filled in from reference TRBV11-2 and TRBJ2-3, reads EAGVAQSPRYKIIEKRQSVAFWCNPISGHATLYWYQQILGQGPKLLIQFQNNGVVDDSQLPKDRFSAERLKGVDSTLKIQPAKLEDSAVYLCASSPSGRRDTQYFGPGTRLTVL.

V gene TRBV19 combines with J gene TRBJ1-2; TRBD1 is a possible D gene (6 bases). CDR3 length: 15 residues. The germline gives CDR1 LNHDA, CDR2 SQIVND (reference sequence). The V end was cut by 0 bases, the J end by 1 base, with 9 bases between. The CDR3 region has the DNA TGTGCCAGTAGTATAGAGGGGACAAGTAACTATGGCTACACCTTC. This translates into CASSIEGTSNYGYTF.

The rearrangement joins TRBV10-3 to TRBJ2-7; D gene ambiguous. The CDR3 sequence is 11 residues long. The germline V gene has CDR1 ENHRY and CDR2 SYGVKD. The V gene lost 8 bases and the J gene lost 4 bases, with 9 bases spanning the gap. CDR3 loop: CAIGRTYEQYF. For the CDR3, the DNA is TGTGCCATCGGCCGGACGTACGAGCAGTACTTC.

This chain joins TRBV5-1 and TRBJ2-2, with D possibly TRBD1 on 6 matching bases. V lost 4 bases and J 2 bases, leaving 15 bases between the germline ends. The CDR3 runs to 16 residues. Per germline, CDR1 SGHRS and CDR2 YFSETQ. CDR3 in amino acids: CASSVDSVSNTGELFF. In nucleotides, the CDR3 is TGCGCCAGCAGCGTGGACAGCGTTTCTAACACCGGGGAGCTGTTTTTT.

This rearrangement joins TRBV6-1 to TRBJ2-2, with D possibly being TRBD1 (6 bases). V lost 4 bases and J lost 1, with 16 bases in between. Looked up from germline, CDR1 is MNHNS and CDR2 is SASEGT. CDR3 length: 17 amino acids. The CDR3 sequence: CASSGIPGALNTGELFF. The CDR3, as DNA: TGTGCCAGCAGTGGTATACCAGGGGCCCTGAACACCGGGGAGCTGTTTTTT.

The rearrangement links TRBV29-1 to TRBJ2-7; tentatively, D is TRBD2 (7 bases). Trimming pared 4 bases from V and 5 bases from J, leaving 18 bases between. The CDR3 spans 14 residues. The germline gives CDR1 SQVTM, CDR2 ANQGSEA. The CDR3 loop reads CSVASGGGGNEQYF. CDR3 sequence (DNA): TGCAGCGTTGCCTCTGGGGGGGGCGGGAACGAGCAGTACTTC.